One and the same sample provided the 19 T cell receptor beta chains below, sequenced in a study of shared clonotypes between healthy human individuals. Generated by immunoSEQ multiplex PCR, the TCRdb table keeps only in-frame clones and is missing some. Of about 2.3 million clones listed, 92% were seen once; the top ten hold 0.3% to 0.4%. Source material: naive CD4+ T cells from PBMCs. Subset: CD45RA+ positively selected. Source of these receptors: a man between 18 and 29 years old in good health. Some clones in this sample may be carry-over from other donors' samples.

The CDR3 region has the DNA TGTGCCAGCAGCTTATACCTCCCAGTCGGAAGGGCGCCTAAAGAGACCCAGTACTTC. Protein product: CASSLYLPVGRAPKETQYF. V usage is TRBV11-1 and J usage is TRBJ2-5; D unresolved. Germline-derived CDR1 and CDR2 are SGHAT and FQDESV (reference sequence). The V end was cut by 2 bases, the J end by 3 bases, with 25 bases between. The CDR3 is made up of 19 amino acids.

The table lists this clone with a count of one. The chain uses TRBV5-1 and TRBJ1-2, with D unclear. V lost 1 base, J lost 8 bases, and 9 bases lay in between. The length of the CDR3 is 12 residues. Germline CDR1 SGHRS, CDR2 YFSETQ. The chain's CDR3 is CASSLSQEGYTF. The CDR3 DNA is TGCGCCAGCAGCTTGAGCCAGGAAGGCTACACCTTC. Full variable domain (rest looked up from reference TRBV5-1 and TRBJ1-2): KAGVTQTPRYLIKTRGQQVTLSCSPISGHRSVSWYQQTPGQGLQFLFEYFSETQRNKGNFPGRFSGRQFSNSRSEMNVSTLELGDSALYLCASSLSQEGYTFGSGTRLTVV.

The chain couples TRBV11-2 to TRBJ2-5; the D gene is possibly TRBD1 (5 bases). The CDR3 is 12 amino acids. V lost 6 bases, J lost 5 bases, and 10 bases lay in between. CDR1 is SGHAT and CDR2 is FQNNGV in the germline V gene. CDR3: CASRSKGETQYF. CDR3 nucleotide sequence: TGTGCCAGCAGATCCAAGGGGGAGACCCAGTACTTC.

This chain uses TRBV19 with TRBJ2-1, with TRBD2 matching 11 bases. There are 15 residues in the CDR3. The V gene end was trimmed by 7 bases and the J gene end by 3 bases; junction bases not matched to a gene: 5. Germline CDR1 is LNHDA and CDR2 is SQIVND (reference sequence). The CDR3 DNA follows: TGTGCCAGTACCCAGACTAGCGGGAACTACAATGAGCAGTTCTTC. This translates into CASTQTSGNYNEQFF.

The gene calls are TRBV2 and TRBJ2-3; TRBD2 agrees at 11 bases. The germline V gene has CDR1 SNHLY and CDR2 FYNNEI. Trimming at V came to 7 bases and at J to 3 bases, leaving 3 bases not matched to a gene. The CDR3 has 14 amino acids. CDR3: CASKGTSGTDTQYF. CDR3 DNA sequence: TGTGCCAGCAAGGGGACTAGCGGAACAGATACGCAGTATTTT.

The V and J genes are TRBV15 and TRBJ1-4; D gene unclear. CDR3 length equals 15 residues. CDR1 LNHNV and CDR2 YYDKDF come from the germline V gene (reference sequence). V was clipped by 3 bases and J by 0 bases, with 8 bases between them. The CDR3 bases are TGTGCCACCAGCAGGGCACAGTCAACTAATGAAAAACTGTTTTTT. Its protein is CATSRAQSTNEKLFF. Variable domain in full (rest from reference TRBV15 and TRBJ1-4): DAMVIQNPRYQVTQFGKPVTLSCSQTLNHNVMYWYQQKSSQAPKLLFHYYDKDFNNEADTPDNFQSRRPNTSFCFLDIRSPGLGDTAMYLCATSRAQSTNEKLFFGSGTQLSVL.

This chain uses TRBV5-1 with TRBJ2-2, with 10 bases identical to TRBD2. Trimming removed 4 bases from V and 3 bases from J; junction bases left unmatched: 6. This CDR3 comprises 16 residues. Germline V gene data show CDR1 as SGHRS and CDR2 as YFSETQ. The CDR3 DNA sequence: TGCGCCAGCAGCCCCCAAGCGGGAGGGTACACCGGGGAGCTGTTTTTT. It translates to CASSPQAGGYTGELFF.

V is TRBV28 and J is TRBJ2-3; 7 bases map to TRBD1. Germline CDR1 reads MDHEN; CDR2 reads SYDVKM. The CDR3 contains 16 residues. V was clipped by 7 bases and J by 3 bases; unmatched bases: 13. CDR3 sequence (DNA): TGTGCCAGCAACTTCCACCGGGACAGCTGGACAGATACGCAGTATTTT. It yields the protein CASNFHRDSWTDTQYF.

This sequence joins TRBV5-6 and TRBJ1-2; no reliable D call. V gave up 0 bases and J gave up 0 bases, with 15 bases separating them. This CDR3 has 17 amino acids. The V gene's germline CDR1 is SGHDT and CDR2 YYEEEE. The CDR3 spells CASSLVVRQISNYGYTF. CDR3 in DNA: TGTGCCAGCAGCTTGGTTGTACGGCAGATTTCTAACTATGGCTACACCTTC.

The V call is TRBV29-1, the J call TRBJ1-3, with D unresolved. The CDR3 spans 15 residues. Germline values: CDR1 SQVTM, CDR2 ANQGSEA. V was clipped by 4 bases and J by 0 bases, with 13 bases between them. The CDR3 DNA is TGCAGCGTTGTTTTCCAGGACCTCTCTGGAAACACCATATATTTT. Translation: CSVVFQDLSGNTIYF.

The V gene is TRBV28, the J gene TRBJ2-1; TRBD2 might be the D (6 bases). V lost 5 bases and J 1 base, leaving 15 bases between the germline ends. The germline V gene encodes CDR1 MDHEN and CDR2 SYDVKM. The CDR3 extends over 16 amino acids. CDR3 sequence: CASSRGLGTSYNEQFF. Here the CDR3 DNA reads TGTGCCAGCAGTCGAGGTTTGGGGACTTCCTACAATGAGCAGTTCTTC.

J is TRBJ1-4 and V is TRBV6-5; D is perhaps TRBD1 (6 bases). CDR3 length: 12 residues. CDR1 MNHEY and CDR2 SVGAGI come from the germline V gene. V shed 6 bases and J shed 6 bases, with 8 bases lying between them. Here the CDR3 reads CASRTGDEKLFF. The DNA for the CDR3 is TGTGCCAGCAGGACAGGAGATGAAAAACTGTTTTTT.

The rearrangement uses TRBV5-1 and TRBJ2-2; D might be TRBD1 (5 bases). Germline V gives CDR1 SGHRS, CDR2 YFSETQ. The CDR3 totals 15 residues. Trimming pared 5 bases from V and 2 bases from J, leaving 13 bases between. Written as DNA, the CDR3 is TGCGCCAGCAGACAAGACAGTTATAACACCGGGGAGCTGTTTTTT. As protein: CASRQDSYNTGELFF.

Concerning this clone itself: Other nucleotide sequences from this sample produce the same CDR3. The chain couples TRBV2 to TRBJ2-2; 7 nucleotides match TRBD2. This CDR3 is built from 15 residues. Trimming at V came to 3 bases and at J to 1 base, leaving 2 bases not matched to a gene. Germline V gene data show CDR1 as SNHLY and CDR2 as FYNNEI. CDR3 region: CASSEVAGNTGELFF. CDR3 sequence (DNA): TGTGCCAGCAGTGAGGTAGCGGGGAACACCGGGGAGCTGTTTTTT.

This clone was seen once. The chain is built from TRBV7-2 and TRBJ1-2; D ambiguous. The CDR3 sequence is 14 residues long. Germline CDR1 SGHTA, CDR2 FQGNSA. V dropped 5 bases and J dropped 5 bases, with 15 bases sitting between them. CDR3 protein: CASSPPVGEYGYTF. The DNA for the CDR3 is TGTGCCAGCAGCCCTCCCGTGGGAGAGTATGGCTACACCTTC.

CDR3 sequence: CASSWIQETQYF. The CDR3 nucleotides read TGCGCCAGCAGCTGGATCCAAGAGACCCAGTACTTC. The chain employs TRBV5-1 and TRBJ2-5; D not certain. CDR1 is SGHRS and CDR2 is YFSETQ in the germline V gene. This CDR3 has 12 amino acids. Between the trimmed V and J ends, which lost 3 bases and 1 base, there was a span of 4 bases.

As for this clone: The sample holds other DNA sequences that translate to the same CDR3. V and J are TRBV5-1 and TRBJ2-3; the D is unclear. Germline CDR1 and CDR2: SGHRS and YFSETQ. The CDR3 runs to 14 residues. The V gene lost 0 bases and the J gene lost 0 bases, with 5 bases spanning the gap. The CDR3 spells CASSLAKSTDTQYF. The CDR3 nucleotides are TGCGCCAGCAGCTTGGCGAAGAGCACAGATACGCAGTATTTT.

Comments on this clone: Other DNA sequences in the same sample also yield this CDR3. Written as DNA, the CDR3 is TGTGCCAGCAGCTATGACAGGAACACTGAAGCTTTCTTT. Translated: CASSYDRNTEAFF. V is TRBV7-2 and J is TRBJ1-1, with D perhaps TRBD1 (5 bases). Germline values: CDR1 SGHTA, CDR2 FQGNSA. V was clipped by 4 bases and J by 1 base, with 7 bases between them. This CDR3 region has 13 residues.

This chain uses TRBV9 with TRBJ1-5; a possible D gene is TRBD1 (5 bases). Germline V CDR1 and CDR2: SGDLS, YYNGEE. Trimming left V 3 bases short and J 4 bases short, with 11 bases between. The CDR3 runs to 14 residues. CDR3: CASSATGLNQPQHF. For the CDR3, the DNA is TGTGCCAGCAGCGCCACAGGACTTAATCAGCCCCAGCATTTT.